This T cell receptor beta chain was recovered during a study of blood T cell repertoires in COVID-19. The wider study: T cells, B-cell-depleted T cells, or PBMCs provided the cDNA or gDNA that served as material.

Participants came from about 23 US areas, aged about 18 to 95 years. Allocation to cohorts depended on clinical history reported by the participants. Germline CDR1 and CDR2: GTSNPN and SVGIG (reference sequence). Unmatched junction bases numbered 8, after V lost 5 bases and J lost 5 bases. This CDR3 has 14 residues. In the authors' methods: Amplification of reference gene primers provided the estimated nucleated cell counts. Sequenced by immunoSEQ multiplex PCR; TCRdb stores in-frame clones only, minus some. The DNA was the basis for D and trimming; V, J and clone size are from that table. This table holds approximately 150,000 clones, about 82% found once.

The chain uses TRBV30 and TRBJ2-5; 10 bases match TRBD1. The source of this sequence is a woman aged 40 to 55 who had recovered from COVID-19. Sequencing was performed on PBMCs or T cells enriched from blood (not recorded which). CDR3 residues: CAWGLGQGYETQYF. The CDR3 region has the DNA TGTGCCTGGGGGCTGGGACAGGGGTACGAGACCCAGTACTTC. Looking up the rest from reference TRBV30 and TRBJ2-5 gives the full variable domain: SQTIHQWPATLVQPVGSPLSLECTVEGTSNPNLYWYRQAAGRGLQLLFYSVGIGQISSEVPQNLSASRPQDRQFILSSKKLLLSDSGFYLCAWGLGQGYETQYFGPGTRLLVL.